This is a list of T cell receptor beta chains from one sample in a study of tumor-infiltrating lymphocytes in oesophageal squamous cell carcinoma. MiXCR, run by TCRdb on the PCR reads, gives a single entry per CDR3 protein. The sample consists of almost 20,000 distinct CDR3 sequences, 30% to 45% of them appearing once. Sequencing was carried out using esophageal tumor tissue. These receptors were obtained from a male donor with esophageal squamous cell carcinoma. Both conserved end residues are part of each CDR3. Each record gives: J gene, D gene, clone size, V gene, CDR3 DNA, CDR3 protein. The D gene is left open where the match is weak. For some rows the clone size is stated as once, few or many, or as a class when expanded; others skip it.

J: TRBJ2-5
D: TRBD2
size: NA
V: TRBV7-8
DNA: TGTGCCAGCAGCTTAGGTGGGTCGGACGGGAGGGCCATAGAGACCCAGTACTTC
CDR3: CASSLGGSDGRAIETQYF

J: TRBJ2-7
D: TRBD2
size: NA
V: TRBV7-2
DNA: TGTGCCAGCAGGAAGACTAGCGGGAGTGTGTCCTACGAGCAGTACTTC
CDR3: CASRKTSGSVSYEQYF

J: TRBJ2-1
D: TRBD2
size: once
V: TRBV6-1
DNA: TGTGCCAGCATTAGCGGGAGGGCCAGAGAGCAGTTCTTC
CDR3: CASISGRAREQFF

J: TRBJ2-1
D: TRBD2
size: NA
V: TRBV6-1
DNA: TGTGCCAGCAGCCCTAGGGCGGGGAGGGGCAATGAGCAGTTCTTC
CDR3: CASSPRAGRGNEQFF

J: TRBJ2-1
D: NA
size: many
V: TRBV10-1
DNA: TGCGCCAGCAGTCCGGCGCCACGACATGAGCAGTTCTTC
CDR3: CASSPAPRHEQFF

J: TRBJ2-7
D: NA
size: NA
V: TRBV20-1
DNA: TGCAGTGCTAGAGAACCGACAGGCTACGAGCAGTACTTC
CDR3: CSAREPTGYEQYF

J: TRBJ2-5
D: NA
size: medium-sized
V: TRBV7-9
DNA: TGTGCCAGCAGCTTAGAGGACACACCCACGGAGACCCAGTACTTC
CDR3: CASSLEDTPTETQYF

J: TRBJ2-1
D: TRBD2
size: many
V: TRBV10-2
DNA: TGCGCCAGCGGGGGGACTAGCGGTTACAATGAGCAGTTCTTC
CDR3: CASGGTSGYNEQFF

J: TRBJ2-5
D: TRBD2
size: NA
V: TRBV20-1
DNA: TGCAGTGCTAGAGATAGGACTAGCGGGGGGGCCTTGGAGACCCAGTACTTC
CDR3: CSARDRTSGGALETQYF

J: TRBJ2-3
D: TRBD2
size: NA
V: TRBV7-6
DNA: TGTGCTAGCAGCAAGACTAGCGGGGAATCAGATACGCAGTATTTT
CDR3: CASSKTSGESDTQYF

J: TRBJ2-1
D: TRBD2
size: few
V: TRBV11-1
DNA: TGTGCCAGCAGCTTGGGTAGCGGGAGAGTCACAGATACGCAGTTCTTC
CDR3: CASSLGSGRVTDTQFF

J: TRBJ2-5
D: NA
size: NA
V: TRBV7-6
DNA: TGTGCCAGCAGCTTAGCGCGACAGGAAGAGACCCAGTACTTC
CDR3: CASSLARQEETQYF

J: TRBJ2-1
D: NA
size: NA
V: TRBV10-1
DNA: TGCGCCAGCAGTGAGTCTCTCTACAATGAGCAGTTCTTC
CDR3: CASSESLYNEQFF

J: TRBJ2-1
D: NA
size: few
V: TRBV7-2
DNA: TGTGCCAGCGCCGCAGACCTCGTTGTTACTGAGCAGTTCTTC
CDR3: CASAADLVVTEQFF

J: TRBJ2-1
D: TRBD2
size: NA
V: TRBV7-9
DNA: TGTGCCAGCAGCAGGGGGACTAGTCCCTATGAGCAGTTCTTC
CDR3: CASSRGTSPYEQFF

J: TRBJ1-1
D: NA
size: medium-sized
V: TRBV28
DNA: TGTGCCAGCAGTTTGGGCGGGAACACTGAAGCTTTCTTT
CDR3: CASSLGGNTEAFF

J: TRBJ2-1
D: NA
size: large
V: TRBV7-3
DNA: TGTGCCAGCAGCTTATTCCCCGGGACCCCTATATACAATGAGCAGTTCTTC
CDR3: CASSLFPGTPIYNEQFF

J: TRBJ2-1
D: TRBD2
size: NA
V: TRBV7-8
DNA: TGTGCCAGCAGCTTAGTCGGGACTAACTACAATGAGCAGTTCTTC
CDR3: CASSLVGTNYNEQFF

J: TRBJ2-7
D: NA
size: many
V: TRBV23-1
DNA: TGCGCCAGCAGTCCCGTCTCTCTCTCCTCCTACGAGCAGTACTTC
CDR3: CASSPVSLSSYEQYF

J: TRBJ2-1
D: NA
size: medium-sized
V: TRBV7-6
DNA: TGTGCCAGCAGCTTAGCGTGGGGTTACGACAATGAGCAGTTCTTC
CDR3: CASSLAWGYDNEQFF

J: TRBJ2-1
D: NA
size: NA
V: TRBV6-2/TRBV6-3
DNA: TGTGCCAGCTTACCGTCCGGGGTCTCCTACAATGAGCAGTTCTTC
CDR3: CASLPSGVSYNEQFF

J: TRBJ2-2
D: TRBD2
size: NA
V: TRBV7-6
DNA: TGTGCCAGCAGCTTAAGGGCGGGAGGAACGACCGGGGAGCTGTTTTTT
CDR3: CASSLRAGGTTGELFF

J: TRBJ2-3
D: NA
size: once
V: TRBV7-2
DNA: TGTGCCAGCAAAAGGGCGGTACCGGCTGCAGATACGCAGTATTTT
CDR3: CASKRAVPAADTQYF

J: TRBJ2-1
D: TRBD1
size: NA
V: TRBV5-3
DNA: TGTGCCAGCAGCGATTTGGGACAGAGCTCCTACAATGAGCAGTTCTTC
CDR3: CASSDLGQSSYNEQFF

J: TRBJ2-1
D: TRBD2
size: NA
V: TRBV9
DNA: TGTGCCAGCGGGGAGTCCAGCGGGGCAGGAAATGAGCAGTTCTTC
CDR3: CASGESSGAGNEQFF

J: TRBJ2-4
D: NA
size: NA
V: TRBV7-8
DNA: TGTGCCAGCAGCTTAGCACAGTTAGACATTCAGTACTTC
CDR3: CASSLAQLDIQYF

J: TRBJ2-7
D: TRBD1
size: NA
V: TRBV7-3
DNA: TGTGCCAGCAGCCTAGGGTCAGGGACAGGGAGCTACGAGCAGTACTTC
CDR3: CASSLGSGTGSYEQYF

J: TRBJ2-7
D: TRBD1
size: NA
V: TRBV6-2/TRBV6-3
DNA: TGTGCCAGCAGTGGCGGGACAGGGGAAAGCGAGCAGTACTTC
CDR3: CASSGGTGESEQYF

J: TRBJ2-1
D: TRBD1
size: NA
V: TRBV7-3
DNA: TGTGCCAGCAGCTTACCTGGGACAGATCAGTTCTTC
CDR3: CASSLPGTDQFF